These T cell receptor beta chains were read from a single sample in a study of blood T cell repertoires in COVID-19. Generated by immunoSEQ multiplex PCR, the TCRdb table keeps only in-frame clones and is missing some. In the table there are roughly 390,000 clones, 85% of which are singletons. The specimen was peripheral blood. The receptors shown here come from a woman between 18 and 29 years old with acute or convalescent COVID-19. The CDR3 runs from the conserved cysteine through the conserved F or W. The D gene is left open where the match is weak. Clone size is shown for a subset of rows, as once, few, many or a class of expanded clone.

d_call | clone_size | j_call | v_call | cdr3_nt | cdr3_aa
TRBD2 | NA | TRBJ2-5 | TRBV10-3 | TGTGCCACCCTAGCGGGGGGAGGGGAGACCCAGTACTTC | CATLAGGGETQYF
TRBD1 | NA | TRBJ1-1 | TRBV18 | TGTGCCAGCTCTTCTACAGGGGCGGAGAACACTGAAGCTTTCTTT | CASSSTGAENTEAFF
TRBD1 | NA | TRBJ1-6 | TRBV29-1 | TGCAGCGTCTTGGACAGGGGAAATTCACCCCTCCACTTT | CSVLDRGNSPLHF
NA | once | TRBJ1-4 | TRBV27 | TGTGCCAGGACGGGACACCTTTCTAATGAAAAACTGTTTTTT | CARTGHLSNEKLFF
TRBD2 | NA | TRBJ2-7 | TRBV4-2 | TGTGCCAGCAGAGCGGGGGCCCTCTACGAGCAGTACTTC | CASRAGALYEQYF
NA | NA | TRBJ2-2 | TRBV6-4 | TGTGCCAGCAGTGAAGGAGAGTCCGGCCGGGAGCTGTTTTTT | CASSEGESGRELFF
TRBD1 | NA | TRBJ1-3 | TRBV28 | TGTGCCAGCAGGGACAGGGGGTCAGGAAACACCATATATTTT | CASRDRGSGNTIYF
TRBD1 | NA | TRBJ1-1 | TRBV30 | TGTGCCTGGAGCGACGCAGGGGGCAGGGCTTTCTTT | CAWSDAGGRAFF
TRBD2 | NA | TRBJ2-7 | TRBV6-5 | TGTGCCAGCAGTTACACCCGGGAGGTCCACTACGAGCAGTACTTC | CASSYTREVHYEQYF
NA | NA | TRBJ2-5 | TRBV15 | TGTGCCACCAGCAGAGCCCCTCAAGAGACCCAGTACTTC | CATSRAPQETQYF
NA | few | TRBJ2-1 | TRBV2 | TGTGCCAGCCGGGTTAACTCCTACAATGAGCAGTTCTTC | CASRVNSYNEQFF
NA | NA | TRBJ1-5 | TRBV10-2 | TGCGCCAGCTCGGGGGGCGCTAATAGCAATCAGCCCCAGCATTTT | CASSGGANSNQPQHF
NA | NA | TRBJ1-6 | TRBV2 | TGTGCCAGCAGTGGGGACTCCGGAGAATATTCACCCCTCCACTTT | CASSGDSGEYSPLHF
NA | NA | TRBJ1-1 | TRBV9 | TGTGCCAGCAGCACCCGACAGGACTGGAACACTGAAGCTTTCTTT | CASSTRQDWNTEAFF
TRBD1 | few | TRBJ1-6 | TRBV11-1 | TGTGCCAGCAGCTTCGGGACAGAGTCACCCCTCCACTTT | CASSFGTESPLHF
NA | NA | TRBJ2-3 | TRBV2 | TGTGCCAGCATTGAGCGCACTAGCACAGATACGCAGTATTTT | CASIERTSTDTQYF
TRBD1 | once | TRBJ2-7 | TRBV27 | TGTGCCAGCAGGAGGGACAGGTCCTCCTACGAGCAGTACTTC | CASRRDRSSYEQYF
NA | NA | TRBJ1-1 | TRBV19 | TGTGCCAGTTCACGGTCCGTGAACACTGAAGCTTTCTTT | CASSRSVNTEAFF
NA | few | TRBJ1-2 | TRBV19 | TGTGCCAGTAGTAACTCAGGGCTGGGCAGTGGCTACACCTTC | CASSNSGLGSGYTF
NA | NA | TRBJ1-1 | TRBV7-9 | TGTGCCAGCAGCGGAACAGGGAGTGAAGCTTTCTTT | CASSGTGSEAFF
NA | NA | TRBJ1-3 | TRBV19 | TGTGCCAGTAGTTCCTGGGACATGGCTGGAAACACCATATATTTT | CASSSWDMAGNTIYF
TRBD2 | NA | TRBJ2-3 | TRBV7-2 | TGTGCCAGCAGCCCCGGACTAGCCTCCATAGATACGCAGTATTTT | CASSPGLASIDTQYF